The following is a T cell receptor beta chain sequence with its context. The CDR3 has 13 amino acids. J lost 7 bases, V lost 7 bases, and 8 bases had no gene match. Germline V lookup: CDR1 SQVTM, CDR2 ANQGSEA. The sample's treatment: about 20 received Ad26.COV2.S at low or high dose, single or two shots; several received placebo; per-sample allocation not given. Samples analyzed were those drawn on day 63 after the first vaccine or placebo injection. The sample came from a Boston adult aged 18-55 years. An Ad26 vector that expressed Wuhan-strain SARS-CoV-2 spike constituted the vaccine. Repertoires were generated with immunoSEQ multiplex PCR, while TCRdb's copy carries only in-frame clones and drops some. Of about 420,000 clones in the sample, over 75% were seen once. The entry originates in a study of Ad26.COV2.S vaccination and SARS-CoV-2 variants. Study context: The donor belonged to the COV1001 Ad26.COV2.S trial arm. Intramuscular Ad26.COV2.S at 5x10^10 or 1x10^11 viral particles.

Material: peripheral blood, obtained in a trial of Ad26.COV2.S vaccine versus placebo. This TCR derives from a person aged 18-65 years who received the Ad26.COV2.S COVID-19 vaccine or a placebo. The chain joins TRBV29-1 to TRBJ2-1, with 9 bases that match TRBD1. CDR3 in DNA: TGCAGCGGGAGGGACAGGGTAGAGAATGAGCAGTTCTTC. Amino acids: CSGRDRVENEQFF.